The 26 T cell receptor beta chains listed next were all sequenced from one sample in a study of T cells in Graves' hyperthyroidism and ophthalmopathy. TCR beta CDR3 regions were amplified from RNA transcripts. With the HTBI primer set, the TCR CDR3 went through a first round of RT-PCR. MiXCR was run by TCRdb on the multiplex PCR reads, yielding one entry per CDR3 protein. The repertoire holds some 340,000 distinct CDR3 sequences, with approximately 14% as singletons. Sequencing was done on a sample of blood. Source of these receptors: a woman aged 40 to 50 with Graves' ophthalmopathy.

This clonotype was seen a few times. This rearrangement joins TRBV2 to TRBJ2-7; TRBD2 agrees at 9 bases. The CDR3 runs 15 residues. Trimming cost V 4 bases and J 3 bases; bases outside gene matches: 7. CDR1 and CDR2 (germline): SNHLY, FYNNEI. This CDR3 is CASSVLAGNDYEQYF. The CDR3 coding sequence is TGTGCCAGCAGTGTTCTAGCGGGAAACGACTACGAGCAGTACTTC.

The chain has TRBV29-1 and TRBJ2-7; D remains unclear. Trimming removed 3 bases from V and 2 bases from J, with 8 bases in between. This CDR3 has 12 residues. Per the germline V gene, CDR1 is SQVTM and CDR2 is ANQGSEA. CDR3 amino acids: CSVEVVAYEQYF. The DNA of the CDR3 is TGCAGCGTTGAGGTTGTAGCCTACGAGCAGTACTTC.

This clonotype has at least ten counts. The chain links TRBV10-3 to TRBJ2-2; tentatively, D is TRBD1 (5 bases). The V gene's germline CDR1 is ENHRY and CDR2 SYGVKD. Deletions cut 0 bases from V and 6 bases from J, with 17 bases between. The CDR3 loop spans 17 amino acids. For the CDR3, the DNA is TGTGCCATCAGTGAGTCGAAGGGGTACGCTGTCCCCGGGGAGCTGTTTTTT. As protein: CAISESKGYAVPGELFF.

This clonotype came up many times. This chain uses TRBV2 with TRBJ2-2, with TRBD2 as a possible D gene (5 bases). The germline V gene encodes CDR1 SNHLY and CDR2 FYNNEI. Trimming shortened V by 5 bases and J by 5 bases, and 15 bases separated the two germline ends. The CDR3 spans 15 residues. The CDR3 sequence: CASSYSDVVTGELFF. CDR3 sequence (DNA): TGTGCCAGCAGTTATAGCGATGTGGTGACCGGGGAGCTGTTTTTT. The full variable domain, rest sourced from reference TRBV2 and TRBJ2-2, is EPEVTQTPSHQVTQMGQEVILRCVPISNHLYFYWYRQILGQKVEFLVSFYNNEISEKSEIFDDQFSVERPDGSNFTLKIRSTKLEDSAMYFCASSYSDVVTGELFFGEGSRLTVL.

The table lists this clonotype with many counts. The chain is built from TRBV11-2 and TRBJ2-7; unclear D gene. The CDR3 has 16 residues. Germline V gene sequence: CDR1 SGHAT, CDR2 FQNNGV. V lost 5 bases, J lost 1 base, and 18 bases lay in between. The CDR3 nucleotides read TGTGCCAGCAGCCCCTCGCCGGGCAGACCGTCCTACGAGCAGTACTTC. Its translation is CASSPSPGRPSYEQYF. Supplemented by reference TRBV11-2 and TRBJ2-7, the full variable domain reads EAGVAQSPRYKIIEKRQSVAFWCNPISGHATLYWYQQILGQGPKLLIQFQNNGVVDDSQLPKDRFSAERLKGVDSTLKIQPAKLEDSAVYLCASSPSPGRPSYEQYFGPGTRLTVT.

This clonotype was seen at least ten times. The genes are TRBV7-8 and TRBJ1-1; tentative D call: TRBD1 (5 bases). The CDR3 contains 13 residues. The germline CDR1 and CDR2 sequences are SGHVS and FQNEAQ. Trimming cost V 3 bases and J 1 base, with 6 bases left between them. The CDR3 loop is CASSFTGNTEAFF. CDR3 in DNA: TGTGCCAGCAGCTTCACAGGGAACACTGAAGCTTTCTTT.

Notes on this clonotype: This could be a read error, since a much larger clone is one nucleotide away. J is TRBJ1-6 and V is TRBV14; D remains ambiguous. This CDR3 is 14 amino acids long. CDR1 is SGHDN and CDR2 is FVKESK in the germline V gene. CDR3 region: CASSQGPYNPPLHF. CDR3 sequence (DNA): TGTGCCAGCAGCCAAGGACCCTATAATCCACCCCTCCACTTT.

This clonotype was counted at least ten times. This chain connects TRBV5-1 to TRBJ1-1; no definite D call. This CDR3 region has 14 residues. V dropped 0 bases and J dropped 4 bases, with 10 bases sitting between them. Germline V CDR1 and CDR2: SGHRS, YFSETQ. The chain's CDR3 is CASSLVKGSTEAFF. The DNA of the CDR3 is TGCGCCAGCAGCTTGGTGAAGGGATCCACTGAAGCTTTCTTT.

V usage is TRBV7-9 and J usage is TRBJ1-4; D remains ambiguous. Germline V gene data show CDR1 as SEHNR and CDR2 as FQNEAQ (reference sequence). V lost 3 bases and J 8 bases, leaving 16 bases between the germline ends. The CDR3 sequence is 15 residues long. The CDR3 DNA reads as TGTGCCAGCAGCTTTGGGCGGGGAAGAGGAGAAAAACTGTTTTTT. This gives the protein CASSFGRGRGEKLFF.

This clonotype has more than one count but fewer than ten. CDR3 protein: CASSESRQVFGNTIYF. As DNA, the CDR3 is TGTGCCAGCAGTGAATCGCGGCAGGTGTTTGGAAACACCATATATTTT. The chain has TRBV2 and TRBJ1-3; D is unclear. Trimming cost V 2 bases and J 3 bases, with 14 bases left between them. CDR3 length: 16 residues. The germline gives CDR1 SNHLY, CDR2 FYNNEI.

This clonotype has a count of ten or more. The rearrangement uses TRBV7-9 and TRBJ1-1; a possible D gene is TRBD1 (6 bases). V gave up 5 bases and J gave up 0 bases, with 13 bases separating them. The CDR3 loop spans 15 amino acids. Per germline, CDR1 SEHNR and CDR2 FQNEAQ (reference sequence). The CDR3 DNA sequence: TGTGCCAGCAGCCTTGAAGGGGGGATGAACACTGAAGCTTTCTTT. As protein: CASSLEGGMNTEAFF.

This clonotype was counted ten times or more. The CDR3 DNA reads as TGTGCCAGCAGTCTACAAGGGACAGGGAGGAGGGGCTATGGCTACACCTTC. Residues: CASSLQGTGRRGYGYTF. This chain uses TRBV27 with TRBJ1-2; 9 bases map to TRBD1. J lost 4 bases, V lost 5 bases, and 14 bases had no gene match. The CDR3 loop spans 17 amino acids. CDR1 MNHEY and CDR2 SMNVEV come from the germline V gene (reference sequence).

This clonotype appeared a single time. J is TRBJ1-1 and V is TRBV30; possible D gene TRBD1, 6 bases. Germline V gene data show CDR1 as GTSNPN and CDR2 as SVGIG (reference sequence). V gave up 2 bases and J gave up 1 base, with 11 bases separating them. The CDR3 loop spans 14 amino acids. This CDR3 reads CAWSPEGGNTEAFF. The CDR3 DNA is TGTGCCTGGAGTCCCGAGGGGGGGAACACTGAAGCTTTCTTT.

In its sample, this clonotype was seen many times. The J gene is TRBJ1-5, the V gene TRBV2, with D unclear. Per germline, CDR1 SNHLY and CDR2 FYNNEI. CDR3 length: 15 residues. Trimming took off 7 bases at V and 4 bases at J, with 17 bases between the two ends. The CDR3 bases are TGTGCCAGCAAGCGAGGAGGAGAGCCTAATCAGCCCCAGCATTTT. Amino acids: CASKRGGEPNQPQHF.

In this sample, this clonotype turned up many times. The genes are TRBV3-1 and TRBJ1-2, with a tentative D call TRBD1 (5 bases). Germline V gene sequence: CDR1 LGHDT, CDR2 YNNKEL (reference sequence). The CDR3 totals 16 residues. The ends were cut back, 4 bases at V and 4 bases at J, with 19 bases in the middle. The CDR3 loop is CASSPSGTDAAYGYTF. The DNA of the CDR3 is TGTGCCAGCAGCCCCTCAGGGACGGACGCCGCCTATGGCTACACCTTC.

In this sample, this clonotype turned up a few times. The V call is TRBV27, the J call TRBJ2-1, with D perhaps TRBD2 (6 bases). CDR1 and CDR2 from the germline V gene are MNHEY and SMNVEV (reference sequence). Trimming took off 5 bases at V and 9 bases at J, with 17 bases between the two ends. CDR3 size: 14 residues. The CDR3 bases are TGTGCCAGCAGTCCCGGGGGTCCTAGCACTGAGCAGTTCTTC. It is translated as CASSPGGPSTEQFF.

Many counts were recorded for this clonotype. The J gene is TRBJ2-2, the V gene TRBV28, with D uncertain. CDR1 and CDR2 from the germline V gene are MDHEN and SYDVKM. This CDR3 is 13 amino acids long. V shed 10 bases and J shed 1 base, with 10 bases lying between them. CDR3 region: CATQTRNTGELFF. The CDR3 DNA reads as TGTGCCACCCAGACCAGGAACACCGGGGAGCTGTTTTTT.

This clonotype was seen repeatedly, ten times or more. The CDR3 here is CASSFGERNSPLHF. In DNA form, the CDR3 reads TGCGCCAGCAGCTTTGGGGAAAGAAATTCACCCCTCCACTTT. The chain employs TRBV5-1 and TRBJ1-6, with D unresolved. CDR3 length equals 14 residues. Germline CDR1 is SGHRS and CDR2 is YFSETQ. The germline V and J ends were trimmed by 2 bases and 7 bases, with 10 bases remaining between them. Looking up the rest from reference TRBV5-1 and TRBJ1-6 gives the full variable domain: KAGVTQTPRYLIKTRGQQVTLSCSPISGHRSVSWYQQTPGQGLQFLFEYFSETQRNKGNFPGRFSGRQFSNSRSEMNVSTLELGDSALYLCASSFGERNSPLHFGNGTRLTVT.

As to this clonotype: Just one base apart from a much larger clone, this may be a read error. This chain links TRBV7-9 with TRBJ1-6, with D perhaps TRBD1 (6 bases). Trimming took 4 bases from V and 9 from J, leaving 13 bases between them. CDR1 SEHNR and CDR2 FQNEAQ come from the germline V gene (reference sequence). The CDR3 contains 14 residues. The CDR3 sequence: CASSSGQFGSPLHF. For the CDR3, the DNA is TGTGCCAGCAGCTCCGGACAGTTCGGTTCACCCCTCCACTTT. Using reference TRBV7-9 and TRBJ1-6 for the parts outside the CDR3, the full variable domain is DTGVSQNPRHKITKRGQNVTFRCDPISEHNRLYWYRQTLGQGPEFLTYFQNEAQLEKSRLLSDRFSAERPKGSFSTLEIQRTEQGDSAMYLCASSSGQFGSPLHFGNGTRLTVT.

This clonotype has a count of ten or more. CDR3 in amino acids: CASSEGTGRYEQYF. The CDR3 DNA follows: TGTGCCAGCAGTGAAGGGACAGGGAGGTACGAGCAGTACTTC. V and J are TRBV6-1 and TRBJ2-7; 8 bases fit TRBD1. The ends lost 1 base at V and 4 bases at J; junction bases unmatched: 3. The CDR3 has 14 amino acids. Per germline, CDR1 MNHNS and CDR2 SASEGT.

This clonotype was detected many times. The gene calls are TRBV5-1 and TRBJ2-3; no firm D call. Germline values: CDR1 SGHRS, CDR2 YFSETQ. Trimming took 4 bases from V and 8 from J, leaving 11 bases between them. This CDR3 has 12 amino acids. The CDR3 region has the DNA TGCGCCAGCAGCCGAGACCAGTCTACGCAGTATTTT. Encoded protein: CASSRDQSTQYF. The complete variable domain, with remaining parts taken from reference TRBV5-1 and TRBJ2-3, reads KAGVTQTPRYLIKTRGQQVTLSCSPISGHRSVSWYQQTPGQGLQFLFEYFSETQRNKGNFPGRFSGRQFSNSRSEMNVSTLELGDSALYLCASSRDQSTQYFGPGTRLTVL.

The chain has TRBV3-1 and TRBJ2-4, with D unresolved. Germline V gene data show CDR1 as LGHDT and CDR2 as YNNKEL (reference sequence). This CDR3 has 16 amino acids. The ends were cut back, 0 bases at V and 2 bases at J, with 11 bases in the middle. CDR3 DNA: TGTGCCAGCAGCCAAGATCTCCGGGCCCCCAAAAACATTCAGTACTTC. This sequence encodes CASSQDLRAPKNIQYF.

This clonotype has more than one count but fewer than ten. The chain recombines TRBV27 with TRBJ2-1; D is ambiguous. Germline V gene data show CDR1 as MNHEY and CDR2 as SMNVEV (reference sequence). V lost 5 bases, J lost 4 bases, and 12 bases lay in between. The CDR3 is 14 amino acids. As DNA, the CDR3 is TGTGCCAGCAGTGCAGAAACGGGTTACAATGAGCAGTTCTTC. It yields the protein CASSAETGYNEQFF.

This clonotype was observed at least ten times. The rearrangement joins TRBV28 to TRBJ2-1; TRBD1 or TRBD2 may be the D gene (5 bases each). The CDR3 sequence is 11 residues long. V gave up 7 bases and J gave up 10 bases, with 11 bases separating them. From germline, CDR1 is MDHEN and CDR2 SYDVKM. The CDR3 reads CASNTWGEQFF. The CDR3 DNA follows: TGTGCCAGCAATACATGGGGGGAGCAGTTCTTC.

This clonotype has just a few counts. The J gene is TRBJ1-2, the V gene TRBV30, with D maybe TRBD1 (6 bases). Germline CDR1 is GTSNPN and CDR2 is SVGIG (reference sequence). V was cut by 2 bases and J by 4 bases, with 14 bases left in between. This CDR3 contains 14 residues. The CDR3 DNA sequence: TGTGCCTGGAGTTTTTCAGGGGCGGGCTATGGCTACACCTTC. It yields the protein CAWSFSGAGYGYTF.

This clonotype showed up many times. V and J are TRBV19 and TRBJ2-7, with D possibly TRBD1 on 6 matching bases. V was pared by 9 bases and J by 5 bases, with 17 bases between. Germline V gene data show CDR1 as LNHDA and CDR2 as SQIVND (reference sequence). CDR3 length equals 13 residues. CDR3 nucleotides: TGTGCCAGCGGAAAACAGGGTACCCACGAGCAGTACTTC. Its translation: CASGKQGTHEQYF. The full variable domain, in which reference TRBV19 and TRBJ2-7 provide the parts outside the CDR3, is DGGITQSPKYLFRKEGQNVTLSCEQNLNHDAMYWYRQDPGQGLRLIYYSQIVNDFQKGDIAEGYSVSREKKESFPLTVTSAQKNPTAFYLCASGKQGTHEQYFGPGTRLTVT.